This T cell receptor (beta chain) was documented in a study of CD8 T cells in Susac syndrome. CD8+ and CD4+ T cells from blood underwent TCR beta sequencing. Controls comprised healthy donors matched for age and sex. While CD8+ and CD4+ T cells were isolated negatively, TEMRA cells were enriched by FACS. RNA, at 0.5 to 1 ug, was reverse transcribed with random hexamers. A multiplex approach, immunoSEQ multiplex PCR, amplified TCR beta CDR3 across 54 Vbeta and 13 Jbeta. Using its own MiXCR run on the immunoSEQ multiplex PCR reads, TCRdb lists one record per CDR3 protein. The table lists roughly 200,000 distinct CDR3 sequences, about 95% of them singletons. Germline values: CDR1 GTSNPN, CDR2 SVGIG (reference sequence). V dropped 4 bases and J dropped 6 bases, with 8 bases sitting between them. This CDR3 comprises 11 residues.

The chain links TRBV30 to TRBJ2-3; D gene uncertain. This TCR came from a human donor in good health. Specimen: CD4+ T cells from PBMCs. In DNA form, the CDR3 reads TGTGCCTGGAAGGTGGGGGATACGCAGTATTTT. Its translation: CAWKVGDTQYF.